The source of this TCR beta chain is a study of blood T cell repertoires in COVID-19. This clone has just one count. Clones were sequenced by immunoSEQ multiplex PCR, and TCRdb holds only the in-frame ones, with some missing. The sample holds roughly 250,000 clones, roughly 87% seen once. There are 13 residues in the CDR3. V lost 1 base to trimming and J lost 8 bases, with 9 bases between them. Germline V gene data show CDR1 as LGHNT and CDR2 as FRNRAP. The rearrangement uses TRBV12-5 and TRBJ2-1, with a possible D match to TRBD2 (6 bases). This clonotype originated in a woman in her 30s with acute or convalescent COVID-19. Sequenced sample: peripheral blood. The CDR3 is CASGLGLVYEQFF. The DNA of the CDR3 is TGTGCTAGTGGTTTGGGACTAGTGTATGAGCAGTTCTTC. Together with reference TRBV12-5 and TRBJ2-1, the CDR3 gives the full variable domain: DARVTQTPRHKVTEMGQEVTMRCQPILGHNTVFWYRQTMMQGLELLAYFRNRAPLDDSGMPKDRFSAEMPDATLATLKIQPSEPRDSAVYFCASGLGLVYEQFFGPGTRLTVL.